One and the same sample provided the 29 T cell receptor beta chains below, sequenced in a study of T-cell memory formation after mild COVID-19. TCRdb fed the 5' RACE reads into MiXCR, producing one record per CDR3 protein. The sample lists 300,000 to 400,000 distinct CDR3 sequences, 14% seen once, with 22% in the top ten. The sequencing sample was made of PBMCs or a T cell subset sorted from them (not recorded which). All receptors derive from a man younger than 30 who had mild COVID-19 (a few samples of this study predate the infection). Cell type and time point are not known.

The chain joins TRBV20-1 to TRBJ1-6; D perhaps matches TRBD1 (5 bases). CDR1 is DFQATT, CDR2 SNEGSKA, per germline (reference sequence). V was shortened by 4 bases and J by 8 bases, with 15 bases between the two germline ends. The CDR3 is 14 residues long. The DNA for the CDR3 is TGCAGTGCTACCGGAAGTGGGGGGGATTCACCCCTCCACTTT. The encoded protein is CSATGSGGDSPLHF.

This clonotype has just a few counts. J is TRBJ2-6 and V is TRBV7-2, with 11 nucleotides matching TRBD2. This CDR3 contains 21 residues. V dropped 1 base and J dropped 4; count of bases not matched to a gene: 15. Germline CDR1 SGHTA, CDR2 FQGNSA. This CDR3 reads CASSLELAGVNSLGGANVLTF. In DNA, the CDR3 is TGTGCCAGCAGCTTAGAACTAGCGGGGGTGAACTCACTGGGAGGGGCCAACGTCCTGACTTTC. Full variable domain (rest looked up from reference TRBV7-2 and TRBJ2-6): GAGVSQSPSNKVTEKGKDVELRCDPISGHTALYWYRQSLGQGLEFLIYFQGNSAPDKSGLPSDRFSAERTGGSVSTLTIQRTQQEDSAVYLCASSLELAGVNSLGGANVLTFGAGSRLTVL.

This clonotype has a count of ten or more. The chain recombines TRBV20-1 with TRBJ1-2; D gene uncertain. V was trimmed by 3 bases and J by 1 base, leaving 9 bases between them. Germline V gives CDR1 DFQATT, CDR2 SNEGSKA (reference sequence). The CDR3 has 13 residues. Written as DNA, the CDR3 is TGCAGTGCTAGGAAACCCCTTAACTATGGCTACACCTTC. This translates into CSARKPLNYGYTF.

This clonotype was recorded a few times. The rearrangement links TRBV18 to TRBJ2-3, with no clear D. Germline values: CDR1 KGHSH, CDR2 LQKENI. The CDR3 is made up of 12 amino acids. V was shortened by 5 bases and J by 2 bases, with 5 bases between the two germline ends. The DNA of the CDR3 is TGTGCCAGCTCAGGTCCCACAGATACGCAGTATTTT. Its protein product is CASSGPTDTQYF.

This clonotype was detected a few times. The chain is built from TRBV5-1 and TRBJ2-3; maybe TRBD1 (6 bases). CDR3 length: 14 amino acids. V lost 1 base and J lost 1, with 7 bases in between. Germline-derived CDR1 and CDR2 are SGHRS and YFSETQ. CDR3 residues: CASSLPGGTDTQYF. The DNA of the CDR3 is TGCGCCAGCAGCTTGCCAGGGGGCACAGATACGCAGTATTTT.

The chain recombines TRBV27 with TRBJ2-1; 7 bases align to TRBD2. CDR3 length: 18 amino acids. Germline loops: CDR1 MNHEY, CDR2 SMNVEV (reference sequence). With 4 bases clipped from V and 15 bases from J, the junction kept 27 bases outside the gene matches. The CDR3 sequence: CASSSTTGGPQTMRWRFF. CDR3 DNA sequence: TGTGCCAGCAGTTCCACGACGGGAGGACCCCAAACAATGAGGTGGAGGTTCTTC.

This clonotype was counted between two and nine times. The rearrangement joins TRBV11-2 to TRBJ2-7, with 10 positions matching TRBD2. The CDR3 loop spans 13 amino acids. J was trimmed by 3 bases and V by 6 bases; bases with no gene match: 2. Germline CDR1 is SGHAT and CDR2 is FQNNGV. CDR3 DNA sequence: TGTGCCAGCAGAAGACTAGCGGGCTACGAGCAGTACTTC. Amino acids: CASRRLAGYEQYF. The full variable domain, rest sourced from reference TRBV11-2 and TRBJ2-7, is EAGVAQSPRYKIIEKRQSVAFWCNPISGHATLYWYQQILGQGPKLLIQFQNNGVVDDSQLPKDRFSAERLKGVDSTLKIQPAKLEDSAVYLCASRRLAGYEQYFGPGTRLTVT.

DNA for the CDR3: TGTGCCAGCAGTTTTATGGCTGCCGGGGAGCTGTTTTTT. Protein sequence: CASSFMAAGELFF. This sequence joins TRBV28 and TRBJ2-2; D call uncertain. There are 13 residues in the CDR3. Trimming left V 3 bases short and J 6 bases short, with 8 bases between. In germline, CDR1 is MDHEN, CDR2 SYDVKM.

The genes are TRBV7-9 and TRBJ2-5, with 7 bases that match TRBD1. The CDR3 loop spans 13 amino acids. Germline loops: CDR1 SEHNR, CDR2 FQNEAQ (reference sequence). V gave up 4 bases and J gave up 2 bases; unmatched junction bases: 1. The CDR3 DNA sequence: TGTGCCAGCAGCTCGACAGGGCAAGAGACCCAGTACTTC. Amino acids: CASSSTGQETQYF.

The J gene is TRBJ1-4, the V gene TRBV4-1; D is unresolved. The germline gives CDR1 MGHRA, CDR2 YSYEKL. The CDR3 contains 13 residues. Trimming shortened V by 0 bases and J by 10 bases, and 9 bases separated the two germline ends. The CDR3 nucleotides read TGCGCCAGCAGCCAAGATTTGGGCGGAAAACTGTTTTTT. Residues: CASSQDLGGKLFF.

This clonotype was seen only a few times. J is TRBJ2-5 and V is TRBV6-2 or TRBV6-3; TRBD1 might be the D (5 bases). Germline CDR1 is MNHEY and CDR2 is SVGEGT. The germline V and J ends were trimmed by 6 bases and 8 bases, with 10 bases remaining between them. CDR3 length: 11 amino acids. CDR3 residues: CASRIRGTQYF. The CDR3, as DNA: TGTGCCAGCAGGATAAGGGGAACCCAGTACTTC.

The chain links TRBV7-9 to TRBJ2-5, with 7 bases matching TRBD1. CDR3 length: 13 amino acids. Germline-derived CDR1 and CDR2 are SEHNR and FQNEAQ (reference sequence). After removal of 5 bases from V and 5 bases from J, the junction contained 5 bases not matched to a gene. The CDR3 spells CASSGQEWETQYF. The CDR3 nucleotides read TGTGCCAGCAGCGGACAGGAGTGGGAGACCCAGTACTTC.

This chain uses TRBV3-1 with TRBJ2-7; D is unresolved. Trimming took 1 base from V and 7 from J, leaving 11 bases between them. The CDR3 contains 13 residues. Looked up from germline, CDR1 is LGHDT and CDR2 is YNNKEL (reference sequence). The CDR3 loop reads CASSQVSGEEQYV. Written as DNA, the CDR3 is TGTGCCAGCAGCCAAGTATCAGGTGAAGAGCAGTACGTC.

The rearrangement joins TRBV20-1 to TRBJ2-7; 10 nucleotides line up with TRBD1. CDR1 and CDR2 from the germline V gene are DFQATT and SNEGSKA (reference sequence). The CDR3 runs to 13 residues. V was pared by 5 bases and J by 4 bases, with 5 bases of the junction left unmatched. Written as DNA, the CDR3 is TGCAGTGCTGCCGGGACAGGGGTGTACGAGCAGTACGTC. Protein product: CSAAGTGVYEQYV.

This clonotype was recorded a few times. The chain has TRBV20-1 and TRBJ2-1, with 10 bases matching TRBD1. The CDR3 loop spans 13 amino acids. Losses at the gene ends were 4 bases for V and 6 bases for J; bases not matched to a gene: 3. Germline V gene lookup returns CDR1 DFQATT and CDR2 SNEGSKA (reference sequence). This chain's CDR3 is CSATRTGGNEQFF. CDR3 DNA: TGCAGTGCTACGCGGACAGGGGGCAATGAGCAGTTCTTC.

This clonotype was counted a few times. The CDR3 here is CASSYSDSYTF. CDR3 nucleotide sequence: TGTGCCAGCAGTTACTCCGACAGCTACACCTTC. The chain recombines TRBV6-2 or TRBV6-3 with TRBJ1-2; D is ambiguous. The CDR3 runs to 11 residues. The germline V gene has CDR1 MNHEY and CDR2 SVGEGT. The V end was cut by 0 bases, the J end by 9 bases, with 5 bases between.

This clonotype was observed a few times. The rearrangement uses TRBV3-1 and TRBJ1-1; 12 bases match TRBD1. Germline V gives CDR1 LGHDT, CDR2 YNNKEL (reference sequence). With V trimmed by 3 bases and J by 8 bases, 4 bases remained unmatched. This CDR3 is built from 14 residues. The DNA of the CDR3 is TGTGCCAGCAGCCAGCCGGGACAGGGGGCCGAAGCTTTCTTT. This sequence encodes CASSQPGQGAEAFF.

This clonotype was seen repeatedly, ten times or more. In nucleotides, the CDR3 is TGTGCCAGCAGCCAAGGTGGGGTAACCGGGGAGCTGTTTTTT. Its translation is CASSQGGVTGELFF. J is TRBJ2-2 and V is TRBV4-2; D is undetermined. Germline values: CDR1 LGHNA, CDR2 YNFKEQ. V gave up 1 base and J gave up 5 bases, with 8 bases separating them. The CDR3 is 14 amino acids.

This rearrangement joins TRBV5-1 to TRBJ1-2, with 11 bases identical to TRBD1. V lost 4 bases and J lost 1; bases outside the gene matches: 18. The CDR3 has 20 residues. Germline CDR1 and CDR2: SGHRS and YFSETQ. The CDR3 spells CASSLPETRDRGTNNYGYTF. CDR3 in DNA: TGCGCCAGCAGCCTTCCCGAAACCCGGGACAGGGGGACCAATAACTATGGCTACACCTTC.

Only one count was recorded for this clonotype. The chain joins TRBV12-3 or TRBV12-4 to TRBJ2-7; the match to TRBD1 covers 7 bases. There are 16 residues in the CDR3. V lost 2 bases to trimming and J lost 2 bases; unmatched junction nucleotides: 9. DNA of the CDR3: TGTGCCAGCAGTTTATTGAGACAGGGTAATACCTACGAGCAGTACTTC. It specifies CASSLLRQGNTYEQYF.

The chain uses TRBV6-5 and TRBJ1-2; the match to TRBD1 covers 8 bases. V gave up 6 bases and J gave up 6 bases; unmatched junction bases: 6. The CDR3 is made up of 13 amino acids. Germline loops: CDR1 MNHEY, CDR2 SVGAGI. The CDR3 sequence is CASSQTGVDGYTF. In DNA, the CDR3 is TGTGCCAGCAGCCAGACAGGGGTAGATGGCTACACCTTC.

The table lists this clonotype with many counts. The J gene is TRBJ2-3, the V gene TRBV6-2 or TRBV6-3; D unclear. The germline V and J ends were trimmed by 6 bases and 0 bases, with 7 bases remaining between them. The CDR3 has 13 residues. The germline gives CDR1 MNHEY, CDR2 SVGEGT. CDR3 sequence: CASRGTSTDTQYF. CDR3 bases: TGTGCCAGCAGGGGCACTAGCACAGATACGCAGTATTTT.

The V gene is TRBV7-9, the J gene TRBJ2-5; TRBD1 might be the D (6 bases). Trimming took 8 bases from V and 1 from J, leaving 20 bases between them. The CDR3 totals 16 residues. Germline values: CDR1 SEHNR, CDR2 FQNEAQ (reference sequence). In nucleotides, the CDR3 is TGTGCCAGCGACACTGGGCAGGGGAGAACCCAAGAGACCCAGTACTTC. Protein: CASDTGQGRTQETQYF.

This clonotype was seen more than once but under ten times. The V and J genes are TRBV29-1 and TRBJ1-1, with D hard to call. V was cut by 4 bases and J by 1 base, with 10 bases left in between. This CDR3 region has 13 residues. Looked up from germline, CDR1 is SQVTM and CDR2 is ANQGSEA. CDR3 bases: TGCAGCGTTGGAAAGCAATCGAACACTGAAGCTTTCTTT. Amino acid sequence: CSVGKQSNTEAFF.

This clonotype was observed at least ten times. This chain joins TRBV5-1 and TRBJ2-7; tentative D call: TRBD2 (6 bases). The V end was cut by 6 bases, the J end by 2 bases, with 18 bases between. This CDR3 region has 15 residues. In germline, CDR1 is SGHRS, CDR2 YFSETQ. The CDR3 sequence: CASTPTPGVTYEQYF. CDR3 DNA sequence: TGCGCCAGCACCCCAACCCCGGGGGTTACCTACGAGCAGTACTTC.

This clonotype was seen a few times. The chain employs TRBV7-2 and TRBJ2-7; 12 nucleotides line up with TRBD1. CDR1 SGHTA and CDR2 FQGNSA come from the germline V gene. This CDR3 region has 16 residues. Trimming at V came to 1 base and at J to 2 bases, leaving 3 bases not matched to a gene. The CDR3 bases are TGTGCCAGCAGCTTAGTTGGGACAGGGGGCCCCTACGAGCAGTACTTC. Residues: CASSLVGTGGPYEQYF.

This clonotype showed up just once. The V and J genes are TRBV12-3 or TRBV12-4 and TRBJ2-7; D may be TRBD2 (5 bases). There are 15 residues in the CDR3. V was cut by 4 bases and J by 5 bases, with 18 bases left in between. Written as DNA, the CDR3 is TGTGCCAGCAGTTCCCGACCGGGGTTAGGGAACGAGCAGTACTTC. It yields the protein CASSSRPGLGNEQYF.

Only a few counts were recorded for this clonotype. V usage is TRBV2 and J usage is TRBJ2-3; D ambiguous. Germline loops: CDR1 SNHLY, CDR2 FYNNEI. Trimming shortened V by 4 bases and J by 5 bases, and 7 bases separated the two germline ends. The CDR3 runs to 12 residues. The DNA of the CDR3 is TGTGCCAGCAGTGCGTCCGGAGATACGCAGTATTTT. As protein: CASSASGDTQYF.

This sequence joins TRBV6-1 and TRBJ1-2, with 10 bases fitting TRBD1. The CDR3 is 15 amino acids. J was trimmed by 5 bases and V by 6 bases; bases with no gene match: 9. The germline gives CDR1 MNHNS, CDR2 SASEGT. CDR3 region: CASSAAGTGVYGYTF. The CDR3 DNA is TGTGCCAGCAGCGCCGCAGGGACAGGGGTTTATGGCTACACCTTC.